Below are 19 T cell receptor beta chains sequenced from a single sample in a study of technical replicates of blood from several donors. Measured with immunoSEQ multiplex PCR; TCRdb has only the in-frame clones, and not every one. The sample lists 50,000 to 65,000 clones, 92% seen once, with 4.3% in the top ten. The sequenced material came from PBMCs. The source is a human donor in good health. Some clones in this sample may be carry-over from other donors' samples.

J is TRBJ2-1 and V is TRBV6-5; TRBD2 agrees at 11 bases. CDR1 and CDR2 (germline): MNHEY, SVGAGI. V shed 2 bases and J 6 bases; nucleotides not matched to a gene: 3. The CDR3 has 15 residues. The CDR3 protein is CASSYGGLAGNEQFF. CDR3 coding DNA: TGTGCCAGCAGTTACGGCGGACTAGCGGGCAATGAGCAGTTCTTC.

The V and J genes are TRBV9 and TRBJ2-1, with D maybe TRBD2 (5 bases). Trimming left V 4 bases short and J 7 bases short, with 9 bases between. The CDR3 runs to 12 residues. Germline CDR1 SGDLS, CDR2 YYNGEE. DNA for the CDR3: TGTGCCAGCAGCCCCGAGGGTAATGAGCAGTTCTTC. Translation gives CASSPEGNEQFF. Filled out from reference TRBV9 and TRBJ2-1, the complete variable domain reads DSGVTQTPKHLITATGQRVTLRCSPRSGDLSVYWYQQSLDQGLQFLIQYYNGEERAKGNILERFSAQQFPDLHSELNLSSLELGDSALYFCASSPEGNEQFFGPGTRLTVL.

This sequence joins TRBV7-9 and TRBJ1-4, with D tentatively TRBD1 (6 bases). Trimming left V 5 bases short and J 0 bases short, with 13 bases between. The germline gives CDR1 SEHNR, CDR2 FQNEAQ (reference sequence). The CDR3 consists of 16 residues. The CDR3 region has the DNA TGTGCCAGCAGCCCCCCCGGGACAACAACTAATGAAAAACTGTTTTTT. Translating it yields CASSPPGTTTNEKLFF. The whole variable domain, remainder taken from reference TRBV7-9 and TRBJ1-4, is DTGVSQNPRHKITKRGQNVTFRCDPISEHNRLYWYRQTLGQGPEFLTYFQNEAQLEKSRLLSDRFSAERPKGSFSTLEIQRTEQGDSAMYLCASSPPGTTTNEKLFFGSGTQLSVL.

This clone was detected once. CDR3: CASSLGESGQPQHF. DNA of the CDR3: TGCGCCAGCAGCTTGGGGGAGAGTGGACAGCCCCAGCATTTT. The gene calls are TRBV5-1 and TRBJ1-5, with D hard to call. The germline V gene encodes CDR1 SGHRS and CDR2 YFSETQ. There are 14 residues in the CDR3. V lost 0 bases to trimming and J lost 7 bases, with 11 bases between them.

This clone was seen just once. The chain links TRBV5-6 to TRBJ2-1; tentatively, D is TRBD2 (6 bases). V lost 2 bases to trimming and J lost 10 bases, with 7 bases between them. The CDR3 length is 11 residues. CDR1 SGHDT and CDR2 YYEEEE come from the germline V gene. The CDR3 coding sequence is TGTGCCAGCAGCTTTGGGAGGGAGCAGTTCTTC. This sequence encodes CASSFGREQFF.

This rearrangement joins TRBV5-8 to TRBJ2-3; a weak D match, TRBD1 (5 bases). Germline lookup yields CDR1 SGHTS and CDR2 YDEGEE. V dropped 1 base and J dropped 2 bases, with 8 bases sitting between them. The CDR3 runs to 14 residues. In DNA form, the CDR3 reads TGTGCCAGCAGCTTGAGTGGGGCCACAGATACGCAGTATTTT. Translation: CASSLSGATDTQYF.

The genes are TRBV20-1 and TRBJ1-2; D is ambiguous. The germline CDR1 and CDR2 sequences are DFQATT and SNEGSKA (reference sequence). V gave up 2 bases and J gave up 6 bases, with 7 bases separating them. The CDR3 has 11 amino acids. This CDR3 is CSARWRDGYTF. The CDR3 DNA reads TGCAGTGCTAGATGGCGGGATGGCTACACCTTC.

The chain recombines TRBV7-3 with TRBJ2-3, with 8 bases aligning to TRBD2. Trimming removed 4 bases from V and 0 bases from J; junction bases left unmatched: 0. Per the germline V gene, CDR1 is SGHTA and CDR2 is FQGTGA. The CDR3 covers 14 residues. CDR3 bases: TGTGCCAGCAGCTCTAGCGGGAGCACAGATACGCAGTATTTT. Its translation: CASSSSGSTDTQYF.

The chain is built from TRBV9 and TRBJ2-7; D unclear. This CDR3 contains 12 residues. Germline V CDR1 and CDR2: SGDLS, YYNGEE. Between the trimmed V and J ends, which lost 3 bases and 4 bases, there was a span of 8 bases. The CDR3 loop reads CASSDNPYEQYF. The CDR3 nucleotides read TGTGCCAGCAGCGACAACCCTTACGAGCAGTACTTC. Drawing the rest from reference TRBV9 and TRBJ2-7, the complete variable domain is DSGVTQTPKHLITATGQRVTLRCSPRSGDLSVYWYQQSLDQGLQFLIQYYNGEERAKGNILERFSAQQFPDLHSELNLSSLELGDSALYFCASSDNPYEQYFGPGTRLTVT.

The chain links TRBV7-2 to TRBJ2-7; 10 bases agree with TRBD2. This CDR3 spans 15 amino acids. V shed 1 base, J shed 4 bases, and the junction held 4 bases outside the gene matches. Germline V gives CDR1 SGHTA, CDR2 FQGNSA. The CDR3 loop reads CASSLVPSGRYEQYF. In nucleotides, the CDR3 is TGTGCCAGCAGCTTAGTTCCTAGCGGGAGATACGAGCAGTACTTC.

The CDR3 loop is CASSVATSGAAQYF. DNA for the CDR3: TGTGCCAGCAGCGTAGCTACTAGCGGGGCCGCCCAGTACTTC. The V and J genes are TRBV9 and TRBJ2-5; 10 bases match TRBD2. After removal of 0 bases from V and 9 bases from J, the junction contained 5 bases not matched to a gene. Germline V CDR1 and CDR2: SGDLS, YYNGEE. This CDR3 contains 14 residues.

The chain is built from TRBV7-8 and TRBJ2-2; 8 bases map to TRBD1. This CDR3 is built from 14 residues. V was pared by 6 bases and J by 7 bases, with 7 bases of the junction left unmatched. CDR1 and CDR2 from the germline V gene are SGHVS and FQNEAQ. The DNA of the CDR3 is TGTGCCAGCAGAGACAGGGGAGTGTACGGGGAGCTGTTTTTT. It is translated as CASRDRGVYGELFF.

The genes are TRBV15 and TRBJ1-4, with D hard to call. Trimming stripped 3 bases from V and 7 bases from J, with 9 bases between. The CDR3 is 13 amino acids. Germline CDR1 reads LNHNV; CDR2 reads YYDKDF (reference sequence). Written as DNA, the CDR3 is TGTGCCACCAGCAGCTCCAAGCTTGAAAAACTGTTTTTT. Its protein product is CATSSSKLEKLFF.

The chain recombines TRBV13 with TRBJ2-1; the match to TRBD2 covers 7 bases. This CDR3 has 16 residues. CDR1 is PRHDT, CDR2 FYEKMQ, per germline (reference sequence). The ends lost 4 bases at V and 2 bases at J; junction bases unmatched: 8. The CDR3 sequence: CASSSLLARPYNEQFF. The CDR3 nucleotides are TGTGCCAGCAGCTCGCTACTAGCGCGGCCCTACAATGAGCAGTTCTTC.

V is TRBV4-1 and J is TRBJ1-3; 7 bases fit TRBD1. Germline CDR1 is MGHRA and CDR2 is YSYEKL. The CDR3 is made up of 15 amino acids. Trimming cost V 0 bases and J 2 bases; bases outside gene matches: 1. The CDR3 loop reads CASSQEDRAGNTIYF. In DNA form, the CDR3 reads TGCGCCAGCAGCCAAGAAGACAGGGCTGGAAACACCATATATTTT.

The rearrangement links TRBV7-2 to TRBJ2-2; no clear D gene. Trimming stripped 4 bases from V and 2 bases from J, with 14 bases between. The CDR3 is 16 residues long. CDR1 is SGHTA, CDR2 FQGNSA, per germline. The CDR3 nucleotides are TGTGCCAGCAGCTCTACCACTATTACTAACACCGGGGAGCTGTTTTTT. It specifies CASSSTTITNTGELFF. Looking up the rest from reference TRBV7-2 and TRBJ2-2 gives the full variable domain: GAGVSQSPSNKVTEKGKDVELRCDPISGHTALYWYRQSLGQGLEFLIYFQGNSAPDKSGLPSDRFSAERTGGSVSTLTIQRTQQEDSAVYLCASSSTTITNTGELFFGEGSRLTVL.

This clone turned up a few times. CDR3 region: CASSGDSLTEAFF. The CDR3 nucleotides read TGTGCCAGCAGCGGAGACAGCCTCACTGAAGCTTTCTTT. The J gene is TRBJ1-1, the V gene TRBV9; TRBD1 is a possible D gene (5 bases). The V end lost 3 bases, the J end lost 4 bases, and 10 bases lay between the germline ends. The CDR3 spans 13 residues. From germline, CDR1 is SGDLS and CDR2 YYNGEE.

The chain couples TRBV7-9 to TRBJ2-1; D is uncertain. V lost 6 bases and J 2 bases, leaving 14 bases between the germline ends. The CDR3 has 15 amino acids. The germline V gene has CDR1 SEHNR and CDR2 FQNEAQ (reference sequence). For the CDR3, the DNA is TGTGCCAGCAGAATCAGAGGTGGAACCTACAATGAGCAGTTCTTC. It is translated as CASRIRGGTYNEQFF.

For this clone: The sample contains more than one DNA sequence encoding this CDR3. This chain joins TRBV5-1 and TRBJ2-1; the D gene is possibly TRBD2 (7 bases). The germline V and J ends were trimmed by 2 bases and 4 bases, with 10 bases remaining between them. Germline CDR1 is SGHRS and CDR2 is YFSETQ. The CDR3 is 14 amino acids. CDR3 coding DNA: TGCGCCAGCAGCTTAGGGGGGGGGTACAATGAGCAGTTCTTC. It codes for CASSLGGGYNEQFF.